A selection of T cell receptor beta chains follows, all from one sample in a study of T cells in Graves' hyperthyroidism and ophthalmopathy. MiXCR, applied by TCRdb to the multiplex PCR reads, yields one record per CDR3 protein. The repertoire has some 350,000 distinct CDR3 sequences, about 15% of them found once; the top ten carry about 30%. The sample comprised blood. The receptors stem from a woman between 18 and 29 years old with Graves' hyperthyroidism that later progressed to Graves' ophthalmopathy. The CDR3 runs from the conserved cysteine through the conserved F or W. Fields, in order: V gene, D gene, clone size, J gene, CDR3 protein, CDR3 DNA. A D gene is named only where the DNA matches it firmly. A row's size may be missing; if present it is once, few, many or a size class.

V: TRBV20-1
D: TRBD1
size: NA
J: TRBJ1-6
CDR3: CSAPLTGDYNSPLHF
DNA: TGCAGTGCGCCGCTGACAGGGGACTATAATTCACCCCTCCACTTT

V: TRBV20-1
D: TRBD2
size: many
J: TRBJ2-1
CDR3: CSANGLAGLSYNEQFF
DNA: TGCAGTGCTAACGGACTAGCGGGACTCTCCTACAATGAGCAGTTCTTC

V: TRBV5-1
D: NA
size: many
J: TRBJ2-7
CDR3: CASRGLLTTYEQYF
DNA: TGCGCCAGCAGAGGCCTGCTCACTACATACGAGCAGTACTTC

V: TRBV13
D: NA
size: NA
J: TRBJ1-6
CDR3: CASSFGGGYSPLHF
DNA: TGTGCCAGCAGCTTTGGGGGGGGCTATTCACCCCTCCACTTT

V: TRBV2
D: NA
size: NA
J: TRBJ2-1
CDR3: CASRGADFTYNEQFF
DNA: TGTGCCAGCAGGGGAGCGGATTTTACCTACAATGAGCAGTTCTTC

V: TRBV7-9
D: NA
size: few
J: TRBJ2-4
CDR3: CASSRVLAKNIQYF
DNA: TGTGCCAGCAGCAGGGTTCTAGCCAAAAACATTCAGTACTTC

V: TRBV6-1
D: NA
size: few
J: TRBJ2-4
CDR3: CASRRSTAGIQYF
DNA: TGTGCCAGCAGACGATCTACCGCGGGCATTCAGTACTTC

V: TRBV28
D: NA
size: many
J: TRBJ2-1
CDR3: CASKNSVYNEQFF
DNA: TGTGCCAGCAAAAATAGCGTCTACAATGAGCAGTTCTTC

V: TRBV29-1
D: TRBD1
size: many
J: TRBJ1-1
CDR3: CSVHPRTGMNTEAFF
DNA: TGCAGCGTCCACCCCCGGACAGGGATGAACACTGAAGCTTTCTTT

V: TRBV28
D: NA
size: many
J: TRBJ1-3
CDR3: CASSAHPDSGNTIYF
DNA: TGTGCCAGCAGTGCCCATCCCGACAGTGGAAACACCATATATTTT

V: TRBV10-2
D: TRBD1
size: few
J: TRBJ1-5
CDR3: CATAMTGPGTYSNQPQHF
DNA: TGCGCCACTGCGATGACAGGGCCTGGGACCTATAGCAATCAGCCCCAGCATTTT

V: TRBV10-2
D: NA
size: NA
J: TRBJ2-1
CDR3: CASQREGKYNEQFF
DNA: TGCGCCAGCCAGCGCGAGGGGAAGTACAATGAGCAGTTCTTC

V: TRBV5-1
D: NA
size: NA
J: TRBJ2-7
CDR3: CASSLVPSPLSYEQYF
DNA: TGCGCCAGCAGCTTGGTACCGAGCCCATTATCCTACGAGCAGTACTTC

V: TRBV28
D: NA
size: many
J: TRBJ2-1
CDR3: CASSFLAQGLAGVRQFF
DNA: NA

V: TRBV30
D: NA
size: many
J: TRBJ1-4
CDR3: CAWSVSSRGEKLFF
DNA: TGTGCCTGGAGTGTATCCAGTAGAGGTGAAAAACTGTTTTTT

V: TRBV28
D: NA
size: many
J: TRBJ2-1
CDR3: CASSSDRFYEQFF
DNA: TGTGCCAGCAGCTCAGACAGGTTCTATGAGCAGTTCTTC

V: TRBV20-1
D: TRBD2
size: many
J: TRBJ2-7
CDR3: CSAREFDRLADYEQYF
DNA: TGCAGTGCTAGAGAATTTGATAGGCTAGCGGACTACGAGCAGTACTTC

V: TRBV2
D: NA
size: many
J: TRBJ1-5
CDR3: CASNGRRGGGQPQHF
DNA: TGTGCCAGCAATGGGCGGAGGGGGGGGGGTCAGCCCCAGCATTTT

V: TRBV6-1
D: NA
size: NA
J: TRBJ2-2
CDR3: CASKEKPATRYTGELFF
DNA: TGTGCCAGCAAAGAAAAGCCCGCGACTAGGTACACCGGGGAGCTGTTTTTT

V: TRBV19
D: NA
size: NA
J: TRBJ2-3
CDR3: CASRNQGSLTDTQYF
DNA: TGTGCCAGTAGGAACCAGGGTTCCCTCACAGATACGCAGTATTTT

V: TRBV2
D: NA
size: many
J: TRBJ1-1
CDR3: CASIGNTEAFF
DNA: TGTGCCAGCATCGGGAACACTGAAGCTTTCTTT

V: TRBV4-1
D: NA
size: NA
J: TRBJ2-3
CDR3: CASSQAPSKGTDTQYF
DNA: TGCGCCAGCAGCCAAGCTCCAAGCAAGGGCACAGATACGCAGTATTTT

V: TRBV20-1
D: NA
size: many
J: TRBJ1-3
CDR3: CSANIVGLSSGNTIYF
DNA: TGCAGTGCTAACATCGTGGGACTGTCCTCTGGAAACACCATATATTTT

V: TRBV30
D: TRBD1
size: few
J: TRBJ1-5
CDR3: CAWSVRGTGVNQPQHF
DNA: TGTGCCTGGAGTGTACGAGGGACAGGGGTCAATCAGCCCCAGCATTTT

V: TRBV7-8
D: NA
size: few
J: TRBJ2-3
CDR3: CASSLYRATDTQYF
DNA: TGTGCCAGCAGCTTATACAGAGCCACAGATACGCAGTATTTT

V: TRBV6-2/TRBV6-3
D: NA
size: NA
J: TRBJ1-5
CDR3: CASSPDRHQPQHF
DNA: TGTGCCAGCAGTCCTGACAGGCATCAGCCCCAGCATTTT

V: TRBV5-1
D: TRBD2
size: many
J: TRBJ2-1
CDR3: CASSHGLAGVDEQFF
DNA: TGCGCCAGCAGCCACGGACTAGCGGGAGTCGATGAGCAGTTCTTC

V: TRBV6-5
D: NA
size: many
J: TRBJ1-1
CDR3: CASSYRGVGVNTEAFF
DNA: TGTGCCAGCAGTTACAGGGGTGTCGGGGTGAACACTGAAGCTTTCTTT

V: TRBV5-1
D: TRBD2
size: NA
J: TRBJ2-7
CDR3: CASRSGGGGVYEQYF
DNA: TGCGCCAGCCGCTCCGGGGGGGGAGGGGTCTACGAGCAGTACTTC

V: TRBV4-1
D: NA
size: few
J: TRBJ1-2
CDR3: CASSQDVGGYTF
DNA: TGCGCCAGCAGCCAAGATGTGGGTGGCTACACCTTC

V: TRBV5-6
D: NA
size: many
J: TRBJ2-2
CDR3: CASSFGGTNTGELFF
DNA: TGTGCCAGCAGCTTTGGTGGAACGAACACCGGGGAGCTGTTTTTT

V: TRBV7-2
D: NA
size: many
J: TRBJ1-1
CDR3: CASSSGHEAFF
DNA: TGTGCCAGCAGCTCCGGGCATGAAGCTTTCTTT

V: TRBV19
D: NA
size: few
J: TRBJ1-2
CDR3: CASSIDGRVVGYTF
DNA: TGTGCCAGTAGTATAGACGGACGGGTTGTTGGCTACACCTTC

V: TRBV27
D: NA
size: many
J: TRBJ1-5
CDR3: CASSVSTWGQQPQHF
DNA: TGTGCCAGCAGCGTTTCTACCTGGGGGCAACAGCCCCAGCATTTT

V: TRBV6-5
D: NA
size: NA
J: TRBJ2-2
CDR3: CASSYGGRGGGGTGELFF
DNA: TGTGCCAGCAGTTACGGGGGTCGCGGGGGAGGGGGCACCGGGGAGCTGTTTTTT

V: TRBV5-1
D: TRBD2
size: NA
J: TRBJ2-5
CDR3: CASSPPPTSGRPETQYF
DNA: TGCGCCAGCAGCCCGCCCCCGACTAGCGGGAGGCCAGAGACCCAGTACTTC

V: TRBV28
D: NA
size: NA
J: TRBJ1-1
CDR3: CASSLMGITEAFF
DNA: TGTGCCAGCAGTTTAATGGGAATCACTGAAGCTTTCTTT

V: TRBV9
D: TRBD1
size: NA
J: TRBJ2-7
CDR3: CASSEGQGTTQYF
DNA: TGTGCCAGCAGCGAGGGACAGGGTACGACGCAGTACTTC

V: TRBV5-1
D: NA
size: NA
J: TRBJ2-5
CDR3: CASSLKEGTIQETQYF
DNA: TGCGCCAGCAGCTTAAAAGAAGGGACAATCCAAGAGACCCAGTACTTC

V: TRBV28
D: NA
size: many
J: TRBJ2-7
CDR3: CASSAPAAGQYF
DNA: TGTGCCAGCAGCGCACCCGCGGCCGGGCAGTACTTC

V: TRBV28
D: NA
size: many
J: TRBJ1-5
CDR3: CASSFTGPQPQHF
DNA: TGTGCCAGCAGTTTCACCGGACCGCAGCCCCAGCATTTT

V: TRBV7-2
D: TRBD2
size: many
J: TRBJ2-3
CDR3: CASSPSLPLAGGLQDTQYF
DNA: TGTGCCAGCAGCCCTAGCCTCCCTCTAGCGGGAGGCTTGCAAGATACGCAGTATTTT

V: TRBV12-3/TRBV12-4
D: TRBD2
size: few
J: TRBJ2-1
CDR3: CASSLSGGGYNEQFF
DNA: TGTGCCAGCAGTTTAAGCGGCGGGGGCTACAATGAGCAGTTCTTC

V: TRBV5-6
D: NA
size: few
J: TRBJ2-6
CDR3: CASSLSYSTSGANVLTF
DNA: TGTGCCAGCAGTTTATCGTACAGTACTTCTGGGGCCAACGTCCTGACTTTC

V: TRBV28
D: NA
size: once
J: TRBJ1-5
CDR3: CASRRQVRNQPQHF
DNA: TGTGCCAGCAGACGACAGGTACGCAATCAGCCCCAGCATTTT

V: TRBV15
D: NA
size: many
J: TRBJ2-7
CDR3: CATSREPGPYEQYF
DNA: TGTGCCACCAGCAGAGAACCCGGTCCCTACGAGCAGTACTTC

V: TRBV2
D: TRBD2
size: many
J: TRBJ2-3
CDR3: CASSRGTSGRVGTDTQYF
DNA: TGTGCCAGCAGTAGAGGGACTAGCGGGAGAGTAGGAACAGATACGCAGTATTTT

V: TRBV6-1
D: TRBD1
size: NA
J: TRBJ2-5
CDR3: CATNRGRTETQYF
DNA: TGTGCCACCAACAGGGGGCGTACTGAGACCCAGTACTTC